These T cell receptor beta chains were read from a single sample in a study of blood T cells in healthy people across ages. TCRdb recomputed calls from the 5' RACE reads with MiXCR, one row per CDR3 protein. The profile shows hundreds of thousands of distinct CDR3 sequences, over 45% of them singletons. The sample comprised blood. The source of these receptors is a man aged 30-40 years in good health. The CDR3 runs from the conserved cysteine through the conserved F or W. A D gene is named only where the DNA matches it firmly. Size values are once, few and many counts, or a class for expanded clones, and some rows have none.

>TRBJ2-5|-|TRBV20-1|-
CSATDPLRGNEQYF
TGCAGTGCTACGGACCCCCTTCGAGGGAATGAGCAGTACTTC
>TRBJ2-3|-|TRBV9|few
CASSVAGGRTDTQYF
TGTGCCAGCAGCGTAGCTGGTGGGCGCACAGATACGCAGTATTTT
>TRBJ2-1|TRBD2|TRBV20-1|-
CSARLAGGYEQFF
TGCAGTGCTAGACTAGCGGGGGGGTATGAGCAGTTCTTC
>TRBJ2-1|TRBD2|TRBV4-3|-
CASSQGLAGGRIEQFF
TGCGCCAGCAGCCAGGGGCTGGCGGGAGGGCGTATTGAGCAGTTCTTC
>TRBJ2-7|-|TRBV12-3/TRBV12-4|once
CASSFRAGYFYEQYF
TGTGCCAGCAGTTTTAGGGCCGGATACTTCTACGAGCAGTACTTC
>TRBJ2-5|-|TRBV20-1|few
CSASRGNQETQYF
TGCAGTGCTAGCCGGGGAAACCAAGAGACCCAGTACTTC
>TRBJ2-5|-|TRBV2|few
CASRPSTQQETQYF
TGTGCCAGCAGGCCCTCGACACAACAAGAGACCCAGTACTTC
>TRBJ2-5|-|TRBV7-9|-
CASSPGFETQYF
TGTGCCAGCAGCCCAGGGTTCGAGACCCAGTACTTC
>TRBJ2-7|TRBD1|TRBV7-9|few
CASSNGQGSYEQYF
TGTGCCAGCAGCAACGGACAGGGTTCCTACGAGCAGTACTTC
>TRBJ2-5|TRBD2|TRBV6-6|-
CASRAGGQETQYF
TGTGCCAGCCGAGCGGGGGGGCAAGAGACCCAGTACTTC
>TRBJ2-7|TRBD2|TRBV3-1|-
CASSQGGGRTHEQYF
TGTGCCAGCAGCCAAGGCGGGGGGAGGACCCACGAGCAGTACTTC
>TRBJ2-6|-|TRBV7-2|few
CASSSIGANVLTF
TGTGCCAGCAGCTCGATAGGGGCCAACGTCCTGACTTTC
>TRBJ2-7|TRBD2|TRBV20-1|-
CSAIASPRGLAGAQREQYF
TGCAGTGCTATAGCCTCCCCACGGGGACTAGCGGGAGCTCAGCGCGAGCAGTACTTC
>TRBJ2-5|-|TRBV7-9|-
CASSFIGLQETQYF
TGTGCCAGCAGCTTTATTGGTCTTCAAGAGACCCAGTACTTC
>TRBJ2-5|-|TRBV7-6|-
CASSFPYEETQYF
TGTGCCAGCAGCTTTCCTTATGAGGAGACCCAGTACTTC
>TRBJ1-3|-|TRBV3-1|-
CASSQRGLSGNTIYF
TGTGCCAGCAGCCAACGGGGCCTCTCTGGAAACACCATATATTTT
>TRBJ2-3|TRBD2|TRBV11-2|-
CASSLGGSMDTLYF
TGTGCCAGCAGCTTAGGCGGGAGCATGGATACGCTGTATTTT
>TRBJ1-5|-|TRBV25-1|-
CASSDSDTDQPQHF
TGTGCCAGCAGTGATTCGGACACGGATCAGCCCCAGCATTTT
>TRBJ1-1|-|TRBV5-6|-
CASSLYIRTEAFF
TGTGCCAGCAGCTTGTATATAAGAACTGAAGCTTTCTTT
>TRBJ1-2|-|TRBV20-1|few
CSARGGGEYNGYTF
TGCAGTGCTAGGGGAGGCGGGGAATACAATGGCTACACCTTC
>TRBJ2-3|-|TRBV7-2|-
CASTPVFLTGTSTDTQYF
TGTGCCAGCACCCCGGTATTCCTAACAGGGACCAGCACAGATACGCAGTATTTT
>TRBJ2-1|-|TRBV9|few
CASSVERGPYNEQFF
TGTGCCAGCAGCGTAGAAAGGGGTCCCTACAATGAGCAGTTCTTC
>TRBJ1-6|-|TRBV20-1|-
CSAQPIRSDNSPLHF
TGCAGTGCCCAACCGATTCGAAGTGATAATTCACCCCTCCACTTT
>TRBJ1-2|-|TRBV29-1|many
CSVVEENNYGYTF
TGCAGCGTTGTCGAGGAAAATAACTATGGCTACACCTTC
>TRBJ2-7|-|TRBV12-3/TRBV12-4|-
CASSPDVVVSEQYF
TGTGCCAGCAGCCCCGATGTAGTGGTAAGCGAGCAGTACTTC
>TRBJ1-5|-|TRBV6-5|-
CASSYLAPTRREGNQPQHF
TGTGCCAGCAGTTACCTCGCGCCAACCCGACGGGAGGGCAATCAGCCCCAGCATTTT
>TRBJ1-2|-|TRBV29-1|few
CSVRVSTGSRRDGYTF
TGCAGCGTTCGTGTGTCGACAGGCTCCCGGCGAGATGGCTACACCTTC
>TRBJ2-5|-|TRBV20-1|-
CSAARGASQETQYF
TGCAGTGCTGCCCGGGGGGCGTCACAAGAGACCCAGTACTTC
>TRBJ2-7|-|TRBV6-2/TRBV6-3|-
CATQKRPEAYEQYF
TGTGCCACCCAGAAGCGACCAGAAGCCTACGAGCAGTACTTC
>TRBJ2-7|TRBD2|TRBV7-9|-
CASSPRGDSYNKQYF
TGTGCCAGCAGCCCACGGGGGGACTCCTACAATAAGCAGTACTTC
>TRBJ1-5|-|TRBV21-1|-
CASRGHGDQPQHF
TGTGCCAGCAGAGGGCATGGGGATCAGCCCCAGCATTTT
>TRBJ2-6|-|TRBV6-6|-
CASSWGGAGANVLTF
TGTGCCAGCAGTTGGGGGGGGGCCGGGGCCAACGTCCTGACTTTC
>TRBJ2-7|-|TRBV4-2|-
CASSQERGTVSYEQYF
TGTGCCAGCAGCCAAGAGAGAGGCACCGTTTCCTACGAGCAGTACTTC
>TRBJ2-5|-|TRBV28|few
CASSLGQGRGETQYF
TGTGCCAGCAGTTTGGGGCAGGGTAGGGGAGAGACCCAGTACTTC
>TRBJ2-3|-|TRBV12-3/TRBV12-4|-
CASSFWGSPTDTQYF
TGTGCCAGCAGTTTTTGGGGTTCCCCAACAGATACGCAGTATTTT
>TRBJ2-1|TRBD2|TRBV9|few
CASSASGLDYNEQFF
TGTGCCAGCAGCGCTTCGGGACTAGACTACAATGAGCAGTTCTTC
>TRBJ2-5|TRBD2|TRBV7-2|once
CASSSYSGGAQETQYF
TGTGCCAGCAGCTCCTATAGCGGGGGGGCCCAAGAGACCCAGTACTTC
>TRBJ1-2|-|TRBV7-2|few
CASRERTEDYGYTF
TGTGCCAGCAGGGAAAGGACAGAAGACTATGGCTACACCTTC
>TRBJ1-4|-|TRBV12-3/TRBV12-4|-
CASSLVGSDEKLFF
TGTGCCAGCAGTTTAGTGGGGTCCGATGAAAAACTGTTTTTT
>TRBJ2-7|-|TRBV7-9|few
CASSSGGLIYEQYF
TGTGCCAGCAGCTCAGGTGGACTTATCTACGAGCAGTACTTC
>TRBJ2-7|-|TRBV28|-
CASSFSLATYEQYF
TGTGCCAGCAGTTTTTCCCTAGCCACATACGAGCAGTACTTC
>TRBJ2-5|-|TRBV2|-
CASRSGRSTQETQYF
TGTGCCAGCAGATCGGGACGGTCGACGCAAGAGACCCAGTACTTT
>TRBJ2-2|-|TRBV16|once
CASSLVEAPLFF
TGTGCCAGCAGCTTAGTCGAGGCCCCGCTGTTTTTT